This T cell receptor (beta chain) was obtained from a study of OX40 agonist ivuxolimab in advanced cancers. Study context: Ivuxolimab, which is an agonistic anti-OX40 (CD134) antibody, was administered to the patients. Prior anti-PD-1, anti-PD-L1 or anti-CTLA-4 therapy was allowed; 40% to 50% had some.

The table came from immunoSEQ multiplex PCR; TCRdb's copy has only in-frame clones and leaves some out. This table holds roughly 73,000 clones, 65% to 85% found once. This CDR3 comprises 16 residues. Unmatched junction bases numbered 9, after V lost 2 bases and J lost 1 base. Germline CDR1 reads GTSNPN; CDR2 reads SVGIG (reference sequence). The sequence was obtained from an adult with an advanced solid tumor such as melanoma, head and neck, liver or kidney cancer. The sample was CD4+ or CD8+ T cells sorted from blood, taken in a trial of the OX40 agonist ivuxolimab. V gene TRBV30 combines with J gene TRBJ1-1; 8 bases are a match to TRBD1. The CDR3 region has the DNA TGTGCCTGGAGTTCCTACCAGGGGGCGCAGAACACTGAAGCTTTCTTT. Protein sequence: CAWSSYQGAQNTEAFF.